These 9 T cell receptor beta chains were all obtained from the same sample, sequenced in a study of cytomegalovirus exposure and HLA in healthy donors. It was with 60 Vbeta and 13 Jbeta primers that the PCR ran. The table came from immunoSEQ multiplex PCR; TCRdb's copy has only in-frame clones and leaves some out. The repertoire has approximately 150,000 clones, 79% of them found once; the top ten carry roughly 6.7%. Sequenced input: PBMCs. These receptors originate from a man aged 50 to 59 in good health and CMV-seropositive.

This rearrangement joins TRBV29-1 to TRBJ2-3, with 7 bases identical to TRBD2. This CDR3 contains 16 residues. Germline-derived CDR1 and CDR2 are SQVTM and ANQGSEA. J gave up 4 bases and V 5 bases, and 15 bases lay outside the gene matches. The CDR3 DNA is TGCAGCGTTCGGTCGGTAGCGGGTGATAGGTCAGATACGCAGTATTTT. Its translation is CSVRSVAGDRSDTQYF.

The V gene is TRBV7-9, the J gene TRBJ1-2, with a possible D match to TRBD1 (6 bases). The CDR3 loop spans 15 amino acids. The V end lost 5 bases, the J end lost 4 bases, and 17 bases lay between the germline ends. Germline assignment: CDR1 SEHNR and CDR2 FQNEAQ (reference sequence). The DNA for the CDR3 is TGTGCCAGCAGCCGAAGCACTACAGGGAGCTATGGCTACACCTTC. Translating gives CASSRSTTGSYGYTF.

The chain combines TRBV5-1 with TRBJ2-2; 9 bases agree with TRBD1. Germline-derived CDR1 and CDR2 are SGHRS and YFSETQ. V lost 2 bases to trimming and J lost 5 bases; unmatched junction nucleotides: 1. The CDR3 covers 14 residues. CDR3 in DNA: TGCGCCAGCAGCTTCGGACAGGGGACCGGGGAGCTGTTTTTT. Its protein is CASSFGQGTGELFF.

J is TRBJ2-2 and V is TRBV28; weak D call: TRBD2 (5 bases). V was shortened by 7 bases and J by 5 bases, with 14 bases between the two germline ends. The CDR3 length is 14 residues. Germline V gives CDR1 MDHEN, CDR2 SYDVKM. The CDR3 protein is CASNIASGTGELFF. Here the CDR3 DNA reads TGTGCCAGCAACATTGCGTCGGGGACCGGGGAGCTGTTTTTT.

This clone was observed a single time. The rearrangement links TRBV19 to TRBJ2-2; D is possibly TRBD2 (6 bases). Per germline, CDR1 LNHDA and CDR2 SQIVND (reference sequence). CDR3 size: 15 residues. The V end was cut by 6 bases, the J end by 0 bases, with 11 bases between. The CDR3 reads CASRFRDSNTGELFF. For the CDR3, the DNA is TGTGCCAGTAGATTCCGGGACTCGAACACCGGGGAGCTGTTTTTT. Complete variable domain (other parts from reference TRBV19 and TRBJ2-2): DGGITQSPKYLFRKEGQNVTLSCEQNLNHDAMYWYRQDPGQGLRLIYYSQIVNDFQKGDIAEGYSVSREKKESFPLTVTSAQKNPTAFYLCASRFRDSNTGELFFGEGSRLTVL.

The rearrangement uses TRBV5-3 and TRBJ1-4; 10 nucleotides agree with TRBD1. TRBV5-3 qualifies as an ORF whose function is uncertain. V gave up 4 bases and J gave up 6 bases; unmatched junction bases: 9. CDR3 length: 16 residues. As DNA, the CDR3 is TGTGCCAGAAGCCTCCGGACAGGGGGATTGGATGAAAAACTGTTTTTT. This gives the protein CARSLRTGGLDEKLFF.

V is TRBV6-1 and J is TRBJ2-7; tentative D call: TRBD1 (5 bases). V dropped 6 bases and J dropped 5 bases, with 14 bases sitting between them. CDR3 length: 13 amino acids. CDR1 is MNHNS, CDR2 SASEGT, per germline. The DNA of the CDR3 is TGTGCCAGCAGGACAGCAGGGTGGCACGAGCAGTACTTC. It yields the protein CASRTAGWHEQYF.

The genes are TRBV7-6 and TRBJ2-7, with 14 bases matching TRBD2. Trimming took 5 bases from V and 5 from J; bases not matched to a gene: 8. CDR1 and CDR2 (germline): SGHVS, FNYEAQ. There are 16 residues in the CDR3. The CDR3 reads CASSPRLAGGPDEQYF. CDR3 nucleotides: TGTGCCAGCAGCCCCAGACTAGCGGGAGGGCCGGACGAGCAGTACTTC.

J is TRBJ2-3 and V is TRBV15; 7 bases are shared with TRBD1. Looked up from germline, CDR1 is LNHNV and CDR2 is YYDKDF (reference sequence). V lost 3 bases and J lost 1; bases outside the gene matches: 10. This CDR3 comprises 17 residues. This chain's CDR3 is CATSRFSGGRGTDTQYF. The CDR3 region has the DNA TGTGCCACCAGCAGGTTCTCAGGGGGTCGGGGCACAGATACGCAGTATTTT. Full variable domain (outside the CDR3, taken from reference TRBV15 and TRBJ2-3): DAMVIQNPRYQVTQFGKPVTLSCSQTLNHNVMYWYQQKSSQAPKLLFHYYDKDFNNEADTPDNFQSRRPNTSFCFLDIRSPGLGDTAMYLCATSRFSGGRGTDTQYFGPGTRLTVL.